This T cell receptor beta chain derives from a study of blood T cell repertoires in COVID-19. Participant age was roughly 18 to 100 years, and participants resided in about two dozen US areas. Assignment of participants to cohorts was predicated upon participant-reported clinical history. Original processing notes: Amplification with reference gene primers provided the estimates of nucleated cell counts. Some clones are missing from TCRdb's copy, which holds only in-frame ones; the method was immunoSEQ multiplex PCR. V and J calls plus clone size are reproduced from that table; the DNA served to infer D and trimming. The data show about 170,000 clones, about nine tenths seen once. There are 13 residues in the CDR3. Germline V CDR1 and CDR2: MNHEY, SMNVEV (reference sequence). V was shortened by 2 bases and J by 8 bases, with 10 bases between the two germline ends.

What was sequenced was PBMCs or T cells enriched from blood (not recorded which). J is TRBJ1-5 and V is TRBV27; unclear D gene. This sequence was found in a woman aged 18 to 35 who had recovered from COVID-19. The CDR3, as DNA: TGTGCCAGCAGTTTACACTACATGGAGCCCCAGCATTTT. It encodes CASSLHYMEPQHF.